Following are 11 T cell receptor beta chains from one sample sequenced in a study of T cells in Graves' hyperthyroidism and ophthalmopathy. Researchers took RNA transcripts and amplified the TCR beta CDR3 regions from them. Initially, a first-round RT-PCR of the TCR CDR3 employed the HTBI primer set. TCRdb processed the multiplex PCR reads anew with MiXCR; each CDR3 protein has one entry. The sample consists of some 760,000 distinct CDR3 sequences, around 15% of them appearing once. Material for sequencing was blood. Receptors were obtained from a woman under 30 with Graves' hyperthyroidism.

The J gene is TRBJ2-7, the V gene TRBV5-6; no firm D call. CDR1 is SGHDT, CDR2 YYEEEE, per germline. The ends were cut back, 1 base at V and 5 bases at J, with 16 bases in the middle. The CDR3 contains 15 residues. The CDR3 protein is CASSLKGNLRHEQYF. The CDR3, as DNA: TGTGCCAGCAGCTTGAAGGGTAACCTACGGCACGAGCAGTACTTC. The variable domain in full, with the rest retrieved from reference TRBV5-6 and TRBJ2-7, is DAGVTQSPTHLIKTRGQQVTLRCSPKSGHDTVSWYQQALGQGPQFIFQYYEEEERQRGNFPDRFSGHQFPNYSSELNVNALLLGDSALYLCASSLKGNLRHEQYFGPGTRLTVT.

The table lists this clonotype with a few counts. The gene calls are TRBV10-2 and TRBJ1-5; no definite D call. Deletions cut 2 bases from V and 9 bases from J, with 11 bases between. CDR1 and CDR2 from the germline V gene are WSHSY and SAAADI. The length of the CDR3 is 13 residues. The CDR3, as DNA: TGCGCCAGCAGTGAGAGCCCACCAAGGCCCCAGCATTTT. Encoded protein: CASSESPPRPQHF.

This chain uses TRBV6-2 or TRBV6-3 with TRBJ1-6, with D maybe TRBD1 (5 bases). Germline values: CDR1 MNHEY, CDR2 SVGEGT. Trimming cost V 0 bases and J 9 bases, with 12 bases left between them. The CDR3 sequence is 15 residues long. CDR3 protein: CASSYSTQGPSPLHF. The CDR3 nucleotides read TGTGCCAGCAGTTACTCGACCCAGGGTCCTTCACCCCTCCACTTT.

This clonotype was observed a few times. The J gene is TRBJ2-2, the V gene TRBV7-9, with D perhaps TRBD1 (6 bases). V was clipped by 2 bases and J by 4 bases, with 17 bases between them. CDR3 length: 17 amino acids. Germline assignment: CDR1 SEHNR and CDR2 FQNEAQ (reference sequence). CDR3 nucleotides: TGTGCCAGCAGCTTACGCCAGGGGACGAGAAGCACCGGGGAGCTGTTTTTT. It is translated as CASSLRQGTRSTGELFF.

The V gene is TRBV6-2 or TRBV6-3, the J gene TRBJ2-3; 7 positions agree with TRBD2. The CDR3 covers 13 residues. V dropped 8 bases and J dropped 5; count of bases not matched to a gene: 7. Looked up from germline, CDR1 is MNHEY and CDR2 is SVGEGT. CDR3 protein: CASRAGSVDTQYF. The CDR3 DNA sequence: TGTGCCAGCCGAGCGGGATCTGTAGATACGCAGTATTTT.

This clonotype occurred a few times. V and J are TRBV15 and TRBJ2-1, with 11 bases that match TRBD2. Germline V gene data show CDR1 as LNHNV and CDR2 as YYDKDF (reference sequence). Germline trimming cut 5 bases from V and 4 bases from J; bases unmatched to any gene: 7. CDR3 size: 16 residues. The CDR3 loop reads CATSHEGTSGYNEQFF. The CDR3 DNA reads as TGTGCCACCAGCCACGAGGGGACTAGCGGATACAATGAGCAGTTCTTC.

Regarding this clonotype: A single base separates this from a much larger clone, so it may be a read error. V is TRBV12-3 or TRBV12-4 and J is TRBJ2-7, with D possibly being TRBD1 or TRBD2 (5 bases each). The DNA end is more similar to TRBJ2-1, so the J call may be wrong. This CDR3 is built from 13 residues. The CDR3 DNA follows: TGTGCCAGCAGTTGGGGGACCTCCTACGAGCAGTTCTTC. It codes for CASSWGTSYEQFF.

For this clonotype: A much larger clone lies a single base off, so this may be a read error. The chain uses TRBV7-2 and TRBJ2-3, with D hard to call. This CDR3 is 13 amino acids long. Germline values: CDR1 SGHTA, CDR2 FQGNSA. DNA for the CDR3: TGTGCCAGCAGCTCGCAATTCACAGATACGCAGTGTTTT. Translation: CASSSQFTDTQCF.

This rearrangement joins TRBV9 to TRBJ1-2, with D possibly being TRBD1 (6 bases). Trimming left V 9 bases short and J 1 base short, with 13 bases between. The germline CDR1 and CDR2 sequences are SGDLS and YYNGEE. CDR3 length: 13 residues. The chain's CDR3 is CATSGGLNYGYTF. As DNA, the CDR3 is TGTGCCACCTCCGGGGGCCTTAACTATGGCTACACCTTC.

The chain combines TRBV29-1 with TRBJ1-1, with 7 bases fitting TRBD1. Germline V lookup: CDR1 SQVTM, CDR2 ANQGSEA. This CDR3 contains 15 residues. With V trimmed by 7 bases and J by 0 bases, 11 bases remained unmatched. CDR3 protein: CSASRGYGVNTEAFF. The CDR3 nucleotides read TGCAGCGCCTCCAGGGGGTATGGGGTGAACACTGAAGCTTTCTTT.

The chain employs TRBV4-1 and TRBJ2-3, with D maybe TRBD2 (5 bases). V lost 3 bases and J lost 2, with 21 bases in between. CDR1 and CDR2 from the germline V gene are MGHRA and YSYEKL. The CDR3 is made up of 18 amino acids. The CDR3 here is CASSQLPPQLVFTDTQYF. In nucleotides, the CDR3 is TGCGCCAGCAGCCAGCTCCCTCCCCAACTAGTCTTCACAGATACGCAGTATTTT.